A single sample is the source of the 28 T cell receptor beta chains below, sequenced in a study of T cell repertoires in cytomegalovirus infection. The antigens for these receptors are not known. TCRdb reanalysed the reads using MiXCR and keeps one entry per CDR3 protein. The sample has about 770,000 distinct CDR3 sequences, about 27% seen once. Sample: cultured CD8+ T cells from PBMCs, taken from culture after CMV antigen stimulation. Receptor source: a human donor in good health (CMV status not recorded). Some clones in this sample may be carry-over from other donors' samples.

This clonotype was seen only a few times. The chain employs TRBV20-1 and TRBJ2-1; D is undetermined. The V and J ends lost 6 bases and 9 bases respectively, with 15 bases between them. This CDR3 is built from 12 residues. The germline gives CDR1 DFQATT, CDR2 SNEGSKA (reference sequence). The CDR3, as DNA: TGCAGTGCCAACTCTAGGGTTTTTGAGCAGTTCTTC. It yields the protein CSANSRVFEQFF.

The chain employs TRBV7-8 and TRBJ2-3; D assignment may be TRBD1 or TRBD2 (5 bases each). CDR1 is SGHVS and CDR2 is FQNEAQ in the germline V gene. V was clipped by 5 bases and J by 2 bases, with 14 bases between them. The CDR3 consists of 15 residues. CDR3 coding DNA: TGTGCCAGCAGCCGACCGGGGCTCTACACAGATACGCAGTATTTT. The encoded protein is CASSRPGLYTDTQYF.

This sequence joins TRBV7-9 and TRBJ2-5, with 8 bases fitting TRBD2. Looked up from germline, CDR1 is SEHNR and CDR2 is FQNEAQ (reference sequence). V lost 5 bases, J lost 0 bases, and 11 bases stayed unmatched. The CDR3 has 17 amino acids. CDR3 sequence reads: CASSEAGDTPYQETQYF. The CDR3 bases are TGTGCCAGCAGCGAAGCGGGGGACACACCCTACCAAGAGACCCAGTACTTC.

The chain uses TRBV24-1 and TRBJ1-4; tentative D call: TRBD1 (6 bases). The CDR3 is 17 residues long. In germline, CDR1 is KGHDR, CDR2 SFDVKD. The ends were cut back, 0 bases at V and 7 bases at J, with 17 bases in the middle. The CDR3 protein is CATSDLLDSADGEKLFF. CDR3 in DNA: TGTGCCACCAGTGATTTGTTGGACAGCGCTGATGGTGAAAAACTGTTTTTT.

The sample holds many counts of this clonotype. The rearrangement uses TRBV7-2 and TRBJ2-7; no clear D gene. The CDR3 totals 14 residues. CDR1 and CDR2 (germline): SGHTA, FQGNSA. The V end lost 5 bases, the J end lost 3 bases, and 14 bases lay between the germline ends. The CDR3 region has the DNA TGTGCCAGCAGCCAGACGGGCGATCTCTACGAGCAGTACTTC. As protein: CASSQTGDLYEQYF.

J is TRBJ1-1 and V is TRBV6-5, with D possibly TRBD1 on 6 matching bases. Trimming stripped 5 bases from V and 1 base from J, with 14 bases between. In germline, CDR1 is MNHEY, CDR2 SVGAGI. The CDR3 length is 15 residues. The CDR3: CASSGDTLGNTEAFF. The CDR3 nucleotides read TGTGCCAGCAGTGGGGACACCCTGGGGAACACTGAAGCTTTCTTT.

This clonotype has just a few counts. CDR3 residues: CASSSSRSYEQYV. As DNA, the CDR3 is TGTGCCAGCAGCTCATCCAGGAGTTACGAGCAGTACGTC. V is TRBV7-9 and J is TRBJ2-7, with D uncertain. The germline V and J ends were trimmed by 4 bases and 4 bases, with 11 bases remaining between them. This CDR3 is built from 13 residues. From germline, CDR1 is SEHNR and CDR2 FQNEAQ (reference sequence).

This chain joins TRBV4-3 and TRBJ1-1, with D uncertain. Germline CDR1 reads LGHNA; CDR2 reads YSLEER. The CDR3 consists of 15 residues. V shed 1 base and J shed 1 base, with 10 bases lying between them. The CDR3 bases are TGCGCCAGCAGCCAAGGGTTTCGGGCGAACACTGAAGCTTTCTTT. It codes for CASSQGFRANTEAFF.

This clonotype turned up a few times. V is TRBV6-6 and J is TRBJ2-1, with a tentative D call TRBD1 (5 bases). The CDR3 is 15 amino acids. Germline loops: CDR1 MNHNY, CDR2 SVGAGI (reference sequence). Trimming took off 0 bases at V and 2 bases at J, with 8 bases between the two ends. The DNA of the CDR3 is TGTGCCAGCAGTTACTCTAGACAGCCCTACAATGAGCAGTTCTTC. Its translation is CASSYSRQPYNEQFF.

The chain is built from TRBV6-6 and TRBJ2-1; tentatively, D is TRBD2 (6 bases). The CDR3 runs 18 residues. CDR1 is MNHNY, CDR2 SVGAGI, per germline (reference sequence). Trimming removed 0 bases at V and 4 bases at J, with 19 bases between. CDR3 coding DNA: TGTGCCAGCAGTTACTCTCCTAGCGACAGAGCCATATACAATGAGCAGTTCTTC. Translation: CASSYSPSDRAIYNEQFF.

The chain joins TRBV2 to TRBJ2-7; perhaps TRBD2 as D (6 bases). V was clipped by 8 bases and J by 2 bases, with 10 bases between them. This CDR3 comprises 12 residues. CDR1 and CDR2 from the germline V gene are SNHLY and FYNNEI. The CDR3 region is CASPAGTYEQYV. For the CDR3, the DNA is TGTGCCAGCCCCGCGGGGACCTACGAGCAGTACGTC.

The chain carries TRBV24-1 and TRBJ1-5; D call uncertain. V was clipped by 3 bases and J by 0 bases, with 5 bases between them. Germline lookup yields CDR1 KGHDR and CDR2 SFDVKD. The CDR3 runs 14 residues. Written as DNA, the CDR3 is TGTGCCACCAGTGATGTGGATAGCAATCAGCCCCAGCATTTT. It yields the protein CATSDVDSNQPQHF.

V gene TRBV6-1 combines with J gene TRBJ1-5, with D uncertain. Germline CDR1 reads MNHNS; CDR2 reads SASEGT. This CDR3 is built from 16 residues. V was cut by 0 bases and J by 2 bases, with 11 bases left in between. The CDR3 DNA reads as TGTGCCAGCAGTGAAGCCCGACACGGGGGCAATCAGCCCCAGCATTTT. Its protein is CASSEARHGGNQPQHF.

This clonotype has more than one count but fewer than ten. The V and J genes are TRBV4-1 and TRBJ2-7; a weak D match, TRBD2 (6 bases). Trimming shortened V by 0 bases and J by 3 bases, and 12 bases separated the two germline ends. Germline V CDR1 and CDR2: MGHRA, YSYEKL. The CDR3 extends over 15 amino acids. CDR3 sequence: CASSQEAGFGYEQYF. The DNA for the CDR3 is TGCGCCAGCAGCCAAGAGGCGGGGTTCGGCTACGAGCAGTACTTC.

This clonotype was counted between two and nine times. This chain uses TRBV5-5 with TRBJ1-1; no clear D gene. The V end was cut by 0 bases, the J end by 4 bases, with 7 bases between. Germline V gene data show CDR1 as SGHKS and CDR2 as YYEKEE (reference sequence). The CDR3 has 13 amino acids. The CDR3 sequence is CASSLDLSTEAFF. CDR3 bases: TGTGCCAGCAGCTTGGACCTGAGCACTGAAGCTTTCTTT.

The V and J genes are TRBV4-1 and TRBJ2-2; D may match TRBD1 or TRBD2 (5 bases each). Per germline, CDR1 MGHRA and CDR2 YSYEKL. The CDR3 length is 11 residues. The germline V and J ends were trimmed by 3 bases and 15 bases, with 11 bases remaining between them. CDR3 region: CASSHPGTMFF. In DNA form, the CDR3 reads TGCGCCAGCAGCCATCCCGGGACCATGTTTTTT.

The table lists this clonotype with a few counts. The rearrangement joins TRBV5-8 to TRBJ2-5; 11 bases are a match to TRBD2. The CDR3 is 15 residues long. The germline V gene encodes CDR1 SGHTS and CDR2 YDEGEE. The J segment lost 4 bases and the V segment lost 7 bases, leaving 9 bases of the junction unmatched. The CDR3 DNA reads TGTGCCAGCCCTGAGAGAACTAGCGGGGGAGAGACCCAGTACTTC. Translating gives CASPERTSGGETQYF. Full variable domain (rest looked up from reference TRBV5-8 and TRBJ2-5): EAGVTQSPTHLIKTRGQQATLRCSPISGHTSVYWYQQALGLGLQFLLWYDEGEERNRGNFPPRFSGRQFPNYSSELNVNALELEDSALYLCASPERTSGGETQYFGPGTRLLVL.

A few counts support this clonotype. A junction boundary mismatches the germline segment, possibly from a read error. The chain is built from TRBV5-5 and TRBJ1-2; a possible D gene is TRBD1 (5 bases). The CDR3 runs to 11 residues. In germline, CDR1 is SGHKS, CDR2 YYEKEE (reference sequence). The CDR3 here is CASSLGQGETF. The CDR3 region has the DNA TGTGCCAGTAGCTTGGGCCAGGGTGAAACCTTC.

V gene TRBV7-9 combines with J gene TRBJ1-1, with D tentatively TRBD1 (5 bases). CDR1 SEHNR and CDR2 FQNEAQ come from the germline V gene (reference sequence). CDR3 size: 15 residues. Trimming took off 0 bases at V and 2 bases at J, with 10 bases between the two ends. The DNA of the CDR3 is TGTGCCAGCAGCTTAGCGCAGGGAGAAAACACTGAAGCTTTCTTT. Translated: CASSLAQGENTEAFF.

As regards this clonotype: One junction end does not reproduce the germline sequence, and a read error may be involved. The rearrangement links TRBV7-9 to TRBJ1-1; perhaps TRBD1 as D (5 bases). Germline V lookup: CDR1 SEHNR, CDR2 FQNEAQ (reference sequence). The CDR3 consists of 12 residues. In DNA form, the CDR3 reads TGTGCCAGCAGCTGGGGGAACGCTGAAGCTTTCTTT. This sequence encodes CASSWGNAEAFF.

This clonotype appeared a few times. The V gene is TRBV27, the J gene TRBJ2-7; 8 nucleotides agree with TRBD1. CDR3 size: 13 residues. Germline CDR1 and CDR2: MNHEY and SMNVEV (reference sequence). Trimming removed 3 bases from V and 7 bases from J; junction bases left unmatched: 5. CDR3: CASSFPWTGEQYF. The CDR3 DNA reads TGTGCCAGCAGTTTCCCCTGGACAGGGGAGCAGTACTTC.

This clonotype has a count of ten or more. The gene calls are TRBV12-3 or TRBV12-4 and TRBJ1-1; D might be TRBD1 (6 bases). The ends were cut back, 4 bases at V and 3 bases at J, with 12 bases in the middle. The CDR3 is 14 amino acids. The CDR3 is CASSSLTGYTEAFF. The CDR3, as DNA: TGTGCCAGCAGTTCCTTAACAGGGTACACTGAAGCTTTCTTT.

The chain combines TRBV12-3 or TRBV12-4 with TRBJ1-2; no clear D. The CDR3 contains 14 residues. V was cut by 3 bases and J by 4 bases, with 12 bases left in between. Here the CDR3 DNA reads TGTGCCAGCAGTTTGAACAGACTCATCTATGGCTACACCTTC. Protein product: CASSLNRLIYGYTF.

This clonotype was recorded many times. The chain employs TRBV12-3 or TRBV12-4 and TRBJ2-7; TRBD1 is a possible D gene (5 bases). Trimming cost V 6 bases and J 3 bases, with 9 bases left between them. CDR3 length: 12 amino acids. The CDR3 loop reads CASSSQGYEQYV. CDR3 nucleotide sequence: TGTGCCAGCAGCTCTCAGGGCTACGAGCAGTACGTC.

The genes are TRBV4-1 and TRBJ2-2; D not resolved. Trimming cost V 4 bases and J 6 bases, with 12 bases left between them. The germline V gene has CDR1 MGHRA and CDR2 YSYEKL. This CDR3 has 14 residues. CDR3 in DNA: TGCGCCAGCAGCCTGATATTGGGATCCGGGGAGCTGTTTTTT. Its translation is CASSLILGSGELFF.

V gene TRBV4-3 combines with J gene TRBJ1-6; 9 positions agree with TRBD1. The CDR3 spans 14 residues. V was pared by 4 bases and J by 9 bases, with 4 bases of the junction left unmatched. Germline assignment: CDR1 LGHNA and CDR2 YSLEER. The CDR3 spells CASSPQGATSPLHF. DNA for the CDR3: TGCGCCAGCAGCCCACAGGGGGCAACTTCACCCCTCCACTTT.

This clonotype came up many times. The chain uses TRBV7-9 and TRBJ2-2; 12 positions match TRBD1. Germline CDR1 reads SEHNR; CDR2 reads FQNEAQ (reference sequence). The CDR3 has 17 residues. J gave up 6 bases and V 6 bases, and 11 bases lay outside the gene matches. The CDR3 DNA reads TGTGCCAGCAGGACCTGGGACAGGGGGCGCGGAGCCGGGGAGCTGTTTTTT. Encoded protein: CASRTWDRGRGAGELFF.

The rearrangement joins TRBV6-8 to TRBJ2-5, with 7 bases aligning to TRBD1. Germline CDR1 and CDR2: MNHGY and SAAAGT. The CDR3 has 16 amino acids. The ends lost 2 bases at V and 5 bases at J; junction bases unmatched: 11. CDR3 nucleotide sequence: TGTGCCAGCAGTTACGGACAGGAGCTGCTGTTGGAGACCCAGTACTTC. As protein: CASSYGQELLLETQYF.